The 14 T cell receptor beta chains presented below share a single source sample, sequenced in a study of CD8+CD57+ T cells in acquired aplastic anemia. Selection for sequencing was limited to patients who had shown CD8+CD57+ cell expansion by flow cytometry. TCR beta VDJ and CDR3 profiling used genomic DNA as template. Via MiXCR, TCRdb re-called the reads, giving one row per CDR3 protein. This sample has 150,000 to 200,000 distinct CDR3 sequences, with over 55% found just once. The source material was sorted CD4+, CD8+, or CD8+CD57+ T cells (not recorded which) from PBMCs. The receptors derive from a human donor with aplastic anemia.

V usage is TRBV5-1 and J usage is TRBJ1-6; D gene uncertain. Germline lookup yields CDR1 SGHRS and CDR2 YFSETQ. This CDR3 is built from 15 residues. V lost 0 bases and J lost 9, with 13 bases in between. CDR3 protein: CASSLDPGNGSPLHF. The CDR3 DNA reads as TGCGCCAGCAGCTTGGATCCGGGGAACGGTTCACCCCTCCACTTT.

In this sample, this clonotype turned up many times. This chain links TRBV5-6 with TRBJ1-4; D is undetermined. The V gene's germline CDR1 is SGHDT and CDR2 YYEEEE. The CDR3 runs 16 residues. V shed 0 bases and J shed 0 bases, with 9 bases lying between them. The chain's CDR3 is CASSLGRLATNEKLFF. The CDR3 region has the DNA TGTGCCAGCAGCTTGGGCAGACTAGCAACTAATGAAAAACTGTTTTTT. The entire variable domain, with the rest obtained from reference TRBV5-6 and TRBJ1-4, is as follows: DAGVTQSPTHLIKTRGQQVTLRCSPKSGHDTVSWYQQALGQGPQFIFQYYEEEERQRGNFPDRFSGHQFPNYSSELNVNALLLGDSALYLCASSLGRLATNEKLFFGSGTQLSVL.

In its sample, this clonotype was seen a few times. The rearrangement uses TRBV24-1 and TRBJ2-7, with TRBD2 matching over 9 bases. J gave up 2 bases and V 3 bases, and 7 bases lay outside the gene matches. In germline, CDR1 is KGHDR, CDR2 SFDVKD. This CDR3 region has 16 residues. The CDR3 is CATSDIGREGAYEQYF. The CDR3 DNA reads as TGTGCCACCAGTGATATTGGGCGGGAGGGTGCCTACGAGCAGTACTTC.

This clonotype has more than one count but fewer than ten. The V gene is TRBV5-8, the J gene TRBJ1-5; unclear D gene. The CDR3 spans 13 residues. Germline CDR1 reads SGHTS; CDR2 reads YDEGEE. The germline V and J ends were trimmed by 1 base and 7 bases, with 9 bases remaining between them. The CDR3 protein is CASSLIAGQPQHF. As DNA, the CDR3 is TGTGCCAGCAGCTTGATTGCGGGACAGCCCCAGCATTTT. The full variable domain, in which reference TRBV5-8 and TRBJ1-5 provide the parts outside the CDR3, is EAGVTQSPTHLIKTRGQQATLRCSPISGHTSVYWYQQALGLGLQFLLWYDEGEERNRGNFPPRFSGRQFPNYSSELNVNALELEDSALYLCASSLIAGQPQHFGDGTRLSIL.

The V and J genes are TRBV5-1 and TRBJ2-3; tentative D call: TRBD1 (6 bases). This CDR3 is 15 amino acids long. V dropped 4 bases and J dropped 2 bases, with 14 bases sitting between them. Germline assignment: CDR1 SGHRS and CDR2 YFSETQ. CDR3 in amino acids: CASSPRDTPTDTQYF. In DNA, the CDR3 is TGCGCCAGCAGCCCCCGGGACACCCCCACAGATACGCAGTATTTT. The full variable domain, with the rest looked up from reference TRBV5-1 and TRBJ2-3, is KAGVTQTPRYLIKTRGQQVTLSCSPISGHRSVSWYQQTPGQGLQFLFEYFSETQRNKGNFPGRFSGRQFSNSRSEMNVSTLELGDSALYLCASSPRDTPTDTQYFGPGTRLTVL.

The CDR3 DNA follows: TGTGCCAGCAGCGTAGACCCCAATCAGCCCCAGCATTTT. Translating gives CASSVDPNQPQHF. The chain has TRBV9 and TRBJ1-5, with D unresolved. CDR1 is SGDLS, CDR2 YYNGEE, per germline. The length of the CDR3 is 13 residues. Trimming stripped 0 bases from V and 3 bases from J, with 4 bases between.

CDR3 DNA: TGTGCCAGCAGTGGACGGGGGGGTGGGGAGACCCAGTACTTC. Translation gives CASSGRGGGETQYF. V and J are TRBV2 and TRBJ2-5, with TRBD2 matching 8 bases. This CDR3 region has 14 residues. V lost 4 bases to trimming and J lost 5 bases; unmatched junction nucleotides: 6. Germline lookup yields CDR1 SNHLY and CDR2 FYNNEI.

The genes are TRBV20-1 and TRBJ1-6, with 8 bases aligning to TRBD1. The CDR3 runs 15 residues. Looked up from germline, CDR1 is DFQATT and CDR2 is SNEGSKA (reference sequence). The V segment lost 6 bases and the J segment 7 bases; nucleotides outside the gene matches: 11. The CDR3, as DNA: TGCAGTGCCCGGGTGCGGACAGGGTGGAATTCACCCCTCCACTTT. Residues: CSARVRTGWNSPLHF.

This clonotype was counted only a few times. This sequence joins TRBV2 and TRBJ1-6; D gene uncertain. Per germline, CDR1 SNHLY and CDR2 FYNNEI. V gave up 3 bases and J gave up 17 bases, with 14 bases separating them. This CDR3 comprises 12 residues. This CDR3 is CASSEGGARIHF. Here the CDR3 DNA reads TGTGCCAGCAGTGAGGGTGGAGCAAGGATCCACTTT.

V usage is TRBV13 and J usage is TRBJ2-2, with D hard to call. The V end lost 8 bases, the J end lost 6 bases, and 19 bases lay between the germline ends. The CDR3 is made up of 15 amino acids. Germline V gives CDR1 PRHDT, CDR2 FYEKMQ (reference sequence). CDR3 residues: CASGRAPNLPGELFF. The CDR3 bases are TGTGCCAGCGGCCGTGCCCCCAACCTGCCCGGGGAGCTGTTTTTT.

The CDR3 bases are TGCAGTGCTCCTGGCTACACCTTC. Translation: CSAPGYTF. The V gene is TRBV20-1, the J gene TRBJ1-2; the D is unclear. CDR1 and CDR2 from the germline V gene are DFQATT and SNEGSKA (reference sequence). This CDR3 is built from 8 residues. The V gene lost 5 bases and the J gene lost 7 bases, with 2 bases spanning the gap.

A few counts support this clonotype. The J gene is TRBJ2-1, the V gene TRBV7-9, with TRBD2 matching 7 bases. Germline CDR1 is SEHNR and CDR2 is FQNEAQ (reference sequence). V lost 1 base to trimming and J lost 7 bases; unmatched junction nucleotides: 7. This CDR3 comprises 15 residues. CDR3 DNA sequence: TGTGCCAGCAGCTTAGGGTCTTGGGGAGGGAATGAGCAGTTCTTC. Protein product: CASSLGSWGGNEQFF.

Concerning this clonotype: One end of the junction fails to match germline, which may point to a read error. CDR3 amino acids: CASSETEFGYAF. The CDR3 nucleotides read TGTGCCAGCAGTGAGACTGAGTTCGGCTACGCCTTC. V is TRBV2 and J is TRBJ1-2; D is unclear. CDR3 length equals 12 residues. Germline V gene data show CDR1 as SNHLY and CDR2 as FYNNEI.

CDR3 nucleotide sequence: TGCAGTGCTAGAAATGGGGACAGCTCCTATGGCTACACCTTC. It specifies CSARNGDSSYGYTF. The gene calls are TRBV20-1 and TRBJ1-2, with 7 bases lining up with TRBD1. The CDR3 extends over 14 amino acids. Germline CDR1 DFQATT, CDR2 SNEGSKA (reference sequence). After removal of 2 bases from V and 4 bases from J, the junction contained 7 bases not matched to a gene.